This T cell receptor (beta chain) was recorded in a study of cytomegalovirus exposure and HLA in healthy donors. With 60 Vbeta and 13 Jbeta primers, the PCR was carried out. Data came from immunoSEQ multiplex PCR; TCRdb stores just in-frame clones and leaves some out. The table shows 90,000 to 120,000 clones, with approximately 84% occurring only once. The CDR3 has 20 residues. V lost 2 bases, J lost 0 bases, and 11 bases stayed unmatched. The germline V gene encodes CDR1 GTSNPN and CDR2 SVGIG (reference sequence). The study, taken as a whole, reports: The authors listed 150 to 200 TCR beta chains as cytomegalovirus-associated.

Comment on this clone: As yet, its antigen is unknown.

Material: PBMCs. The origin of this receptor is a man aged 30-40 years in good health and CMV-seronegative. The J gene is TRBJ2-1, the V gene TRBV30, with 15 bases fitting TRBD2. The CDR3 here is CAWSPTGLAGGRSSYNEQFF. The CDR3, as DNA: TGTGCCTGGAGTCCCACGGGACTAGCGGGGGGCCGGAGCTCCTACAATGAGCAGTTCTTC.